Listed below are T cell receptor beta chains from one sample, sequenced in a study of T cells in Graves' hyperthyroidism and ophthalmopathy. TCRdb reprocessed the multiplex PCR reads via MiXCR and lists one record per CDR3 protein. Of around 520,000 distinct CDR3 sequences listed, approximately 14% were seen once; the top ten hold 17%. Sequencing was done on a sample of blood. These receptors came from a woman under 30 with Graves' hyperthyroidism. Each CDR3 is given with its conserved first and last residue. A D gene is named only where the DNA matches it firmly. Clone size is stated in some rows and not others, as once, few, many or a class when expanded.

>TRBD1|.|TRBJ2-7|TRBV5-6
CASSTADRLIYEQYF
TGTGCCAGCAGCACCGCGGACAGGCTAATCTACGAGCAGTACTTC
>TRBD2|many|TRBJ2-1|TRBV24-1
CATARTSGRRRGDEQFF
TGTGCCACCGCGAGGACTAGCGGGAGGCGACGAGGCGATGAGCAGTTCTTC
>.|many|TRBJ1-4|TRBV30
CAWSAADREKLFF
TGTGCCTGGAGTGCTGCGGACCGAGAAAAACTGTTTTTT
>TRBD2|many|TRBJ2-1|TRBV3-1
CASSRGRENEQFF
TGTGCCAGCAGCCGGGGGAGGGAGAATGAGCAGTTCTTC
>TRBD1|few|TRBJ1-2|TRBV4-3
CASRGQGLGYTF
TGCGCCAGCAGGGGACAGGGCCTTGGCTACACCTTC
>TRBD2|many|TRBJ2-1|TRBV10-3
CAITGTSGSEVFF
TGTGCCATCACTGGGACTAGCGGGAGTGAAGTGTTCTTC
>TRBD1|few|TRBJ1-3|TRBV9
CASSVAGGLGNTIYF
TGTGCCAGCAGCGTAGCAGGGGGCCTTGGAAACACCATATATTTT
>TRBD2|many|TRBJ2-2|TRBV6-1
CASRSTPKSSGDTGELFF
TGTGCCAGCAGGTCGACACCGAAATCTAGCGGAGACACCGGGGAGCTGTTTTTT
>TRBD1|few|TRBJ2-7|TRBV28
CATRGPYEQYF
TGTGCCACGAGGGGGCCCTACGAGCAGTACTTC
>.|many|TRBJ2-3|TRBV3-1
CASSQGTSRTDTQYF
TGTGCCAGCAGCCAGGGAACTTCCCGCACAGATACGCAGTATTTT
>.|few|TRBJ1-2|TRBV19
CASTTLENYGYTF
TGTGCCAGTACTACATTGGAGAACTATGGCTACACCTTC
>.|.|TRBJ2-2|TRBV30
CAWSRKGEYVAGELFF
TGTGCCTGGAGTCGGAAGGGGGAATATGTGGCCGGGGAGCTGTTTTTT
>.|many|TRBJ1-2|TRBV3-1
CASSQGEKRNYGYTF
TGTGCCAGCAGCCAAGGCGAAAAACGTAACTATGGCTACACCTTC
>.|few|TRBJ1-1|TRBV13
CASSLRVGSEAFF
TGTGCCAGCAGCTTACGGGTAGGGTCCGAGGCTTTCTTT
>.|many|TRBJ1-1|TRBV12-3/TRBV12-4
CASISRTANTEAFF
TGTGCCAGCATTTCCCGGACAGCGAACACTGAAGCTTTCTTT
>TRBD2|.|TRBJ2-1|TRBV11-3
CASSLSGLAGAVEQFF
TGTGCCAGCAGCTTATCGGGACTAGCGGGAGCGGTGGAGCAGTTCTTC
>TRBD2|many|TRBJ2-7|TRBV29-1
CSVLAGGLYEQYF
TGCAGCGTACTAGCGGGAGGACTCTACGAGCAGTACTTC
>.|many|TRBJ1-1|TRBV5-1
CASSFMTENTEAFF
TGCGCCAGCAGCTTTATGACGGAGAACACTGAAGCTTTCTTT
>.|.|TRBJ2-2|TRBV9
CASSVGDTGELFF
TGTGCCAGCAGCGTAGGGGACACCGGGGAGCTGTTTTTT
>.|many|TRBJ1-6|TRBV12-3/TRBV12-4
CASSLRDASSYNSPLHF
TGTGCCAGCAGTTTAAGAGACGCGAGCTCCTATAATTCACCCCTCCACTTT
>TRBD2|few|TRBJ2-5|TRBV19
CASSVTSGPRSQYF
TGTGCCAGTAGTGTGACTAGCGGTCCGAGGTCCCAGTACTTC
>.|.|TRBJ1-6|TRBV4-1
CASSQLRGGNSPLHF
TGCGCCAGCAGCCAATTGAGAGGGGGGAATTCACCCCTCCACTTT
>.|few|TRBJ1-2|TRBV9
CASSVDNHGYTF
TGTGCCAGCAGCGTGGACAACCATGGCTACACCTTC
>.|many|TRBJ2-3|TRBV18
CASHRARGVTDTQYF
TGTGCCAGCCACCGAGCGAGAGGGGTCACAGATACGCAGTATTTT
>.|many|TRBJ1-1|TRBV9
CASSVDPAGTMNTEAFF
TGTGCCAGCAGCGTAGACCCAGCCGGGACAATGAACACTGAAGCTTTCTTT
>.|many|TRBJ2-3|TRBV5-1
CASSLEPASSTDTQYF
TGCGCCAGCAGCTTGGAGCCAGCGTCTAGCACAGATACGCAGTATTTT
>TRBD2|few|TRBJ2-3|TRBV5-1
CASSYLAGATTDTQYF
TGCGCCAGCAGCTACCTAGCGGGAGCTACCACAGATACGCAGTATTTT
>TRBD1|.|TRBJ2-7|TRBV27
CASSTRGPNEQYF
TGTGCCAGCAGTACCAGGGGGCCGAACGAGCAGTACTTC
>.|many|TRBJ1-1|TRBV6-5
CASSYSPGRNTEAFF
TGTGCCAGCAGTTACTCTCCGGGACGGAACACTGAAGCTTTCTTT
>TRBD2|many|TRBJ2-7|TRBV27
CASSLGGGRYEQYF
TGTGCCAGCAGTTTAGGCGGGGGACGGTACGAGCAGTACTTC
>TRBD2|.|TRBJ2-7|TRBV20-1
CSAQKTSGIPLNYEQYF
TGCAGTGCCCAAAAGACTAGCGGGATCCCCTTAAACTACGAGCAGTACTTC
>TRBD1|many|TRBJ2-1|TRBV11-1
CASTNILGTGHNEQFF
TGTGCCAGCACCAATATTTTGGGGACAGGGCACAATGAGCAGTTCTTC
>.|many|TRBJ2-1|TRBV3-1
CASSQTEEQFF
TGTGCCAGCAGCCAGACGGAGGAACAGTTCTTC
>.|many|TRBJ2-1|TRBV2
CASSELGVAANNEQFF
TGTGCCAGCAGTGAGTTGGGGGTTGCGGCCAACAATGAGCAGTTCTTC
>TRBD2|.|TRBJ2-1|TRBV10-3
CAIKEGGSYNEQFF
TGTGCCATCAAGGAGGGAGGGTCCTACAATGAGCAGTTCTTC
>TRBD2|few|TRBJ2-1|TRBV7-3
CASSLVPPGLAGTSSYNEQFF
TGTGCCAGCAGCTTAGTCCCCCCGGGACTAGCGGGTACGAGCTCCTACAATGAGCAGTTCTTC
>TRBD1|many|TRBJ2-5|TRBV19
CASSIGAGGLQETQYF
TGTGCCAGTAGTATAGGGGCAGGGGGCCTACAAGAGACCCAGTACTTC
>.|many|TRBJ1-2|TRBV3-1
CASSQLSGGGDYGYTF
TGTGCCAGCAGCCAATTGTCAGGTGGGGGCGACTATGGCTACACCTTC
>.|.|TRBJ2-7|TRBV9
CASSVEGGAYEQYF
TGTGCCAGCAGCGTAGAGGGCGGCGCCTACGAGCAGTACTTC
>.|many|TRBJ2-5|TRBV11-2
CASSFKGGQETQYF
TGTGCCAGCAGCTTTAAGGGCGGCCAAGAGACCCAGTACTTC
>.|many|TRBJ1-6|TRBV6-1
CASSESETYNSPLHF
TGTGCCAGCAGTGAGTCCGAGACCTATAATTCACCCCTCCACTTT
>TRBD1|few|TRBJ1-2|TRBV28
CASSLQGGHRGYTF
TGTGCCAGCAGTTTACAGGGGGGTCATCGTGGCTACACCTTC
>.|many|TRBJ2-5|TRBV11-2
CASSPRETQYF
TGTGCCAGCAGCCCAAGAGAGACCCAGTACTTC
>.|.|TRBJ2-3|TRBV2
CASSEWEGVTDTQYF
TGTGCCAGCAGTGAATGGGAGGGGGTAACAGATACGCAGTATTTT
>.|many|TRBJ1-1|TRBV6-5
CASSYQYATKNTEAFF
TGTGCCAGCAGTTACCAATATGCTACAAAGAACACTGAAGCTTTCTTT
>.|.|TRBJ1-5|TRBV30
CAWRSGQHRGPQHF
TGTGCCTGGAGATCCGGACAGCATCGGGGGCCCCAGCATTTT
>TRBD1|.|TRBJ1-2|TRBV2
CASRPGTGSPYGYTF
TGTGCCAGCAGACCCGGGACAGGGAGTCCCTATGGCTACACCTTC
>TRBD2|few|TRBJ2-1|TRBV14
CASSQEWTSGRYEQFF
TGTGCCAGCAGCCAAGAATGGACTAGCGGGAGATATGAGCAGTTCTTC
>.|many|TRBJ1-6|TRBV10-3
CAISGPQGRSQPLHF
TGTGCCATCAGTGGCCCTCAAGGGCGCAGCCAACCCCTCCACTTT
>.|many|TRBJ2-7|TRBV6-1
CASKISVNSYEQYF
TGTGCCAGCAAAATTAGCGTAAACTCCTACGAGCAGTACTTC
>.|many|TRBJ2-7|TRBV12-3/TRBV12-4
CASSTDYEQYF
TGTGCCAGCAGTACCGACTACGAGCAGTACTTC
>TRBD2|many|TRBJ2-7|TRBV19
CASSISLLAGEDEQYF
TGTGCCAGTAGTATAAGCCTCCTAGCGGGAGAGGACGAGCAGTACTTC
>.|few|TRBJ2-1|TRBV5-6
CASSMERKYNEQFF
TGTGCCAGCAGCATGGAGCGGAAGTACAATGAGCAGTTCTTC
>.|many|TRBJ2-1|TRBV27
CASSLNSLSHGQFF
TGTGCCAGCAGTTTAAATTCGTTGAGCCATGGGCAGTTCTTC
>.|many|TRBJ1-6|TRBV7-3
CASSLEGPSYNSPLHF
TGTGCCAGCAGCTTAGAGGGGCCCTCCTATAATTCACCCCTCCACTTT
>.|.|TRBJ2-6|TRBV19
CASSLGGTSGANVLTF
TGTGCCAGTAGTTTGGGCGGAACCTCTGGGGCCAACGTCCTGACTTTC
>.|.|TRBJ1-1|TRBV30
CACEGGMNTEAFF
TGTGCCTGTGAGGGCGGGATGAACACTGAAGCTTTCTTT